This T cell receptor (beta chain) appears in the sequencing data of a study of metastatic and nonmetastatic thyroid tumors. Looking at the study overall: Repertoires were compared across blood and tumor or nodule tissue from malignant and benign thyroid patients.

Every patient was untreated before thyroid surgery. Germline-derived CDR1 and CDR2 are MDHEN and SYDVKM. CDR3 length equals 11 residues. Trimming removed 3 bases from V and 8 bases from J, with 5 bases in between. This clone showed up many times. No antigen is known for it. Other nucleotide sequences from this sample produce the same CDR3. Findings and limits, study-wide: Benign nodules reportedly had significantly lower TCR beta diversity than malignant thyroid tumors in blood and tumor.

TCRdb re-called the PCR reads with MiXCR. The sample has fewer than 15,000 clones; roughly 25% are singletons. Specimen: tumor tissue. The origin of this receptor is a female donor with papillary thyroid cancer or a benign thyroid nodule (not recorded which). Some clones in this sample may be carry-over from other donors' samples. The chain recombines TRBV28 with TRBJ2-1; unclear D gene. CDR3 residues: CASSLVHEQFF. CDR3 DNA sequence: TGTGCCAGCAGTTTGGTCCATGAGCAGTTCTTC.